Reported below is one T cell receptor (beta chain). Its antigen target is currently unknown. Base qualities are missing; no much larger clone stands one base away. The data are from a study of blood T cell repertoires in COVID-19 (dated by TCRdb to 2018 to 2020). Regarding the study in general: The collaborator samples originated in the United States, Italy and Spain and spanned the acute and convalescent phases of COVID-19. Nearly every sample came with metadata listing a de-identified subject ID, COVID-19 status, age in years and sex. The dataset comprised deeply sampled blood TCRbeta repertoires from subjects exposed to, actively infected with, or recovered from COVID-19. Samples were obtained from the ongoing ImmuneRACE study (first 160 participants) and from 1,254 subjects provided by 6 global collaborators. Where available, HLA class I and class II types were obtained from metadata supplied by the sample provider rather than from assay-based typing. The repertoires were released in a freely available public database meant as a resource for research on the immune response to SARS-CoV-2. The material from the prospective study consisted of cDNA or gDNA derived from T cells, B-cell-depleted T cells, or PBMCs.

Trimming removed 1 base from V and 1 base from J, leaving 5 bases between the germline ends. Via the germline V gene (reference sequence), CDR1 is LNHDA and CDR2 SQIVND. The CDR3 holds 13 amino acids from the cysteine to the phenylalanine. Only the CDR3 portion is preserved as DNA: 39 bases, with reading frame beginning at the first base. General findings and caveats noted by the study authors: Clinical and demographic metadata were provided uncurated, with the amount varying by source and participant.

The immunoSEQ Assay, a bias-controlled multiplex PCR, was used to amplify TCRbeta CDR3 regions from genomic DNA. Concerning the study's data processing: Nucleated cell counts per sample were estimated from amplification of reference gene primers within the assay. To quantify the absolute abundance of each unique TCRbeta CDR3 rearrangement, sequence reads were collapsed and filtered. For each sample, productive Simpson clonality was calculated by taking the square root of Simpson's diversity index across productive rearrangements. As stored in TCRdb, this immuneACCESS dataset retains in-frame rearrangements with V and J assigned. A fraction of the clones does not appear; measured against another copy, unresolved V genes explain less than half of the discrepancy, and the remainder lacks a known reason. For V, J and clone size, that table is used; D and trimming come from the DNA. The sample table lists 50,000 to 65,000 clones, approximately 86% of them with a count of one. Of the sample, about 1.1% is held by the ten largest clones.

Whole blood was collected in K2EDTA tubes by collaborating institutions according to the institutions' own protocols. Collaborator samples were shipped for TCRbeta analysis as frozen whole blood, isolated PBMCs, or DNA extracted from either sample type. The sequence came from a man aged 40-55 years with acute or convalescent COVID-19. The sample comprised peripheral blood. Recombination connected TRBV19 to TRBJ2-7; the D gene is not confidently resolved. The nucleotides are TGTGCCAGTAGTATAGCAGTTTCCTACGAGCAGTACTTC. Translated, this gives CASSIAVSYEQYF.